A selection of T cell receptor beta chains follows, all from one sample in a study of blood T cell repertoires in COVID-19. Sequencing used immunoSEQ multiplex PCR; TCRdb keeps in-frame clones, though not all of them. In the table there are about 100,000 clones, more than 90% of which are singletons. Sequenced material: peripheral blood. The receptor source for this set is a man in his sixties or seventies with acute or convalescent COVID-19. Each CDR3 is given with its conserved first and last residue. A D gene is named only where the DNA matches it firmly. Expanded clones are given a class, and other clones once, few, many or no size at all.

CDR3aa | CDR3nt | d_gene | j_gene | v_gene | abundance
CASSHQQGNLGNTIYF | TGTGCCAGCAGCCACCAACAGGGAAACCTTGGAAACACCATATATTTT | . | TRBJ1-3 | TRBV3-1/TRBV3-2 | .
CASSRGGVYEQYF | TGTGCCAGCAGCCGTGGGGGGGTCTACGAGCAGTACTTC | TRBD2 | TRBJ2-7 | TRBV11-2 | .
CASSFGTGAGEQYF | TGTGCCAGCAGTTTTGGGACAGGGGCCGGCGAGCAGTACTTC | TRBD1 | TRBJ2-7 | TRBV27 | .
CASSQPRQGVNTEAFF | TGCGCCAGCAGCCAACCAAGACAGGGGGTGAACACTGAAGCTTTCTTT | TRBD1 | TRBJ1-1 | TRBV4-1 | once
CASSWVQMNYGYTF | TGTGCCAGCAGCTGGGTACAGATGAACTATGGCTACACCTTC | . | TRBJ1-2 | TRBV7-8 | once
CAISGQRKLEQYF | TGTGCCATTTCGGGACAGAGGAAGCTCGAGCAGTACTTC | TRBD1 | TRBJ2-7 | TRBV5-4 | .
CATSDATSGTQYF | TGTGCCACCAGTGATGCTACTAGCGGTACGCAGTATTTT | TRBD2 | TRBJ2-3 | TRBV24-1 | .
CASSHRTSATSTDTQYF | TGTGCCAGCAGTCATCGGACTAGCGCAACGAGCACAGATACGCAGTATTTT | TRBD2 | TRBJ2-3 | TRBV28 | once
CASSSTHCGGTGNSPLHF | TGTGCCAGCAGCTCTACCCACTGTGGGGGGACAGGGAATTCACCCCTCCACTTT | . | TRBJ1-6 | TRBV21-1 | .
CASSYGAGGPPADTQYF | TGTGCCAGCAGTTACGGGGCGGGAGGGCCCCCCGCAGATACGCAGTATTTT | TRBD2 | TRBJ2-3 | TRBV6-2/TRBV6-3 | .
CASSQGGQRHGYTF | TGTGCCAGCAGCCAAGGTGGACAGCGGCATGGCTACACCTTC | . | TRBJ1-2 | TRBV14 | .
CASSIMWGTSFDEQYF | TGTGCCAGTAGTATAATGTGGGGGACTAGTTTCGACGAGCAGTACTTC | TRBD2 | TRBJ2-7 | TRBV19 | .
CASSYPDREYEQYF | TGTGCCAGCAGTTACCCTGACAGGGAATACGAGCAGTACTTC | TRBD1 | TRBJ2-7 | TRBV6-2/TRBV6-3 | few
CASSSNRGNLYGYTF | TGCGCCAGCAGCTCCAACCGGGGGAACCTTTATGGCTACACCTTC | . | TRBJ1-2 | TRBV5-1 | .
CASSSGEGAETQYF | TGTGCCAGCAGTTCAGGGGAAGGAGCAGAGACCCAGTACTTC | . | TRBJ2-5 | TRBV6-5 | few
CASSLERATNEKLFF | TGTGCCAGCAGCTTAGAGCGTGCAACTAATGAAAAACTGTTTTTT | . | TRBJ1-4 | TRBV7-2 | .
CASSLQGYGYTF | TGTGCCAGCAGCTTACAGGGCTATGGCTACACCTTC | . | TRBJ1-2 | TRBV3-1/TRBV3-2 | .
CASSFDRGDTQYF | TGTGCCAGCAGCTTCGACAGGGGGGATACGCAGTATTTT | TRBD1 | TRBJ2-3 | TRBV7-9 | .
CSVSLQGALYEQYF | TGCAGCGTCAGTCTTCAGGGGGCACTCTACGAGCAGTACTTC | TRBD1 | TRBJ2-7 | TRBV29-1 | .
CASSQQGATNEKLFF | TGCGCCAGCAGCCAGCAGGGGGCAACTAATGAAAAACTGTTTTTT | TRBD1 | TRBJ1-4 | TRBV4-1 | once
CASSLGLRGQNTEAFF | TGTGCCAGCAGCTTAGGGCTCAGGGGGCAGAACACTGAAGCTTTCTTT | TRBD1 | TRBJ1-1 | TRBV7-6 | .
CASSRDFGITDTQYF | TGTGCCAGCAGCCGGGACTTCGGGATCACAGATACGCAGTATTTT | . | TRBJ2-3 | TRBV11-2 | few
CASSPRDRGLREQFF | TGTGCCAGCAGCCCCAGGGACAGGGGGTTGAGGGAGCAGTTCTTC | TRBD1 | TRBJ2-1 | TRBV7-2 | .
CASSSTGRSNQPQHF | TGTGCCAGCAGTTCGACAGGCCGAAGCAATCAGCCCCAGCATTTT | . | TRBJ1-5 | TRBV6-5 | .
CASSLTGLNTEAFF | TGCGCCAGCAGCCTAACAGGGTTGAACACTGAAGCTTTCTTT | . | TRBJ1-1 | TRBV5-1 | .
CASSLGAWDEKLFF | TGCGCCAGCAGCTTGGGGGCTTGGGATGAAAAACTGTTTTTT | . | TRBJ1-4 | TRBV5-1 | .
CASSPGTVNQPQHF | TGTGCCAGCAGCCCCGGGACAGTCAATCAGCCCCAGCATTTT | TRBD1 | TRBJ1-5 | TRBV6-7 | .
CASSLSGTGDEAFF | TGTGCCAGCAGCTTATCCGGGACAGGGGATGAAGCTTTCTTT | TRBD1 | TRBJ1-1 | TRBV7-9 | .
CASSDPDRAYLSYGYTF | TGTGCCAGCAGTGACCCGGACAGGGCTTACCTAAGCTATGGCTACACCTTC | TRBD1 | TRBJ1-2 | TRBV28 | .
CATSDHRQGTTQPQHF | TGTGCCACCAGTGACCACCGACAGGGAACTACTCAGCCCCAGCATTTT | TRBD1 | TRBJ1-5 | TRBV24-1 | .
CASSRGSGNTEAFF | TGTGCCAGCTCCCGGGGGTCGGGTAACACTGAAGCTTTCTTT | . | TRBJ1-1 | TRBV18 | .
CASSPGGGQETQYF | TGCGCCAGCAGCCCGGGCGGGGGACAAGAGACCCAGTACTTC | TRBD2 | TRBJ2-5 | TRBV5-1 | .
CASSYLGQGGTQYF | TGTGCCAGCAGTTACTTGGGACAGGGGGGTACTCAGTACTTC | TRBD1 | TRBJ2-4 | TRBV6-2/TRBV6-3 | .
CASRTDRREGYGYTF | TGTGCCAGCAGAACTGACAGGAGAGAGGGCTATGGCTACACCTTC | . | TRBJ1-2 | TRBV6-5 | .
CASSPTRGNQETQYF | TGTGCCAGCAGCCCCACCCGGGGGAACCAAGAGACCCAGTACTTC | . | TRBJ2-5 | TRBV7-6 | .
CASGLTYEQYF | TGTGCCAGCGGACTAACCTACGAGCAGTACTTC | . | TRBJ2-7 | TRBV19 | once
CASTVGPNTEAFF | TGTGCCAGCACGGTCGGTCCGAACACTGAAGCTTTCTTT | . | TRBJ1-1 | TRBV6-5 | .
CATFGLAGNNEQFF | TGTGCCACGTTCGGGTTAGCGGGGAACAATGAGCAGTTCTTC | TRBD2 | TRBJ2-1 | TRBV10-3 | .